This TCR beta chain was recorded in a study of neurological immune-mediated disorders. This clonotype was seen many times. TCRdb analysed the 5' RACE reads with MiXCR anew, one entry per CDR3 protein. The table records tens of thousands of distinct CDR3 sequences, roughly 12% of them present only once. This CDR3 is built from 12 residues. Germline V lookup: CDR1 SGHTA, CDR2 FQGNSA. V was trimmed by 5 bases and J by 10 bases, leaving 13 bases between them. Material: PBMCs. The chain uses TRBV7-2 and TRBJ2-3; D remains ambiguous. The receptor's source is a female donor in good health. CDR3 protein: CASSSSQKAQYF. The CDR3 nucleotides read TGTGCCAGCAGCAGCAGCCAGAAGGCGCAGTATTTT.